Listed below are T cell receptor beta chains from one sample, sequenced in a study of blood T cell repertoires in COVID-19. Here immunoSEQ multiplex PCR was the method, and the copy in TCRdb shows in-frame clones only, minus some. The table has roughly 290,000 clones, around 89% seen once; the top ten hold around 0.88%. Input material: peripheral blood. The origin of the receptors is a man aged 25-40 years with acute or convalescent COVID-19. The CDR3 runs from the conserved cysteine through the conserved F or W. D genes are given only for firm matches. Part of the rows lack a size; the others show once, few, many or a class for expanded clones.

d_call | cdr3_length | j_call | v_call | clone_size | cdr3_nt | cdr3_aa
TRBD1 | 14 | TRBJ2-7 | TRBV27 | NA | TGTGCCAGCAGTTTGACAGGGGGATCCTACGAGCAGTACTTC | CASSLTGGSYEQYF
NA | 11 | TRBJ1-2 | TRBV30 | NA | TGTGCCTGTGGGGGCGACTATGGCTACACCTTC | CACGGDYGYTF
TRBD1 | 19 | TRBJ2-7 | TRBV7-2 | NA | TGTGCCAGCAGCTTAATGAGCGGACAGGGATCAGTAACCTCCTACGAGCAGTACTTC | CASSLMSGQGSVTSYEQYF
TRBD1 | 19 | TRBJ2-1 | TRBV29-1 | NA | TGCAGCGTCCTACACCATACAGGGGGCTGGCGGGTTTCCTACAATGAGCAGTTCTTC | CSVLHHTGGWRVSYNEQFF
TRBD2 | 16 | TRBJ2-1 | TRBV11-2 | NA | TGTGCCAGCAGCTTAACGAGCGGGGGGGCCGTGGATGAGCAGTTCTTC | CASSLTSGGAVDEQFF
TRBD2 | 15 | TRBJ2-2 | TRBV6-5 | NA | TGTGCCAGCAGCAGCGGGGCCCTGGCCACCGGGGAGCTGTTTTTT | CASSSGALATGELFF
NA | 18 | TRBJ2-3 | TRBV21-1 | NA | TGTGCCAGAGGGGGACAGGCCCATCTCAACCCACTACCAGATACGCAGTATTTT | CARGGQAHLNPLPDTQYF
NA | 14 | TRBJ2-7 | TRBV28 | NA | TGTGCCAGCAGTCGCAGGGGATTCGCCTACGAGCAGTACTTC | CASSRRGFAYEQYF
NA | 12 | TRBJ2-1 | TRBV10-3 | once | TGTGCCATCAGTGTCAGTGACAATGAGCAGTTCTTC | CAISVSDNEQFF
NA | 15 | TRBJ2-6 | TRBV5-8 | NA | TGTGCCAGCAGTCGGGGAAACTCTGGGGCCAACGTCCTGACTTTC | CASSRGNSGANVLTF
NA | 16 | TRBJ1-2 | TRBV28 | NA | TGTGCCAGCAGTCCTATCCCCGACAGTCGGAACTATGGCTACACCTTC | CASSPIPDSRNYGYTF
TRBD1 | 16 | TRBJ1-6 | TRBV6-5 | NA | TGTGCCAGCAGTTACTCTCGACAGGGTTTTAATTCACCCCTCCACTTT | CASSYSRQGFNSPLHF
TRBD2 | 15 | TRBJ2-1 | TRBV9 | NA | TGTGCCATAATAACTAGCGGCCCCGGTAGAGATGAGCAGTTCTTC | CAIITSGPGRDEQFF
TRBD1 | 16 | TRBJ1-6 | TRBV5-1 | NA | TGCGCCAGCAGCATTGGGCAGGGGGCTGCTTACTCACCCCTCCACTTT | CASSIGQGAAYSPLHF
NA | 14 | TRBJ1-5 | TRBV28 | NA | TGTGCCAGCAGAATAACAGGGTCTCAGCAGCCCCAGCATTTT | CASRITGSQQPQHF
NA | 15 | TRBJ1-1 | TRBV10-3 | NA | TGTGCCATCAGTGAGTCCGGCCAGGCGCACACTGAAGCTTTCTTT | CAISESGQAHTEAFF
TRBD2 | 19 | TRBJ2-1 | TRBV6-2/TRBV6-3 | NA | TGTGCCAGCAGTTACTTGGTGGCTAGCGGGAGGGCCCCGGAAAATGAGCAGTTCTTC | CASSYLVASGRAPENEQFF
TRBD2 | 15 | TRBJ2-5 | TRBV7-6 | NA | TGTGCCAGCGACTCTCGACTAGCGGCACAGGAGACCCAGTACTTC | CASDSRLAAQETQYF
TRBD1 | 14 | TRBJ1-4 | TRBV6-5 | NA | TGTGCCAGCAGACCGGGACAGGACAATGAAAAACTGTTTTTT | CASRPGQDNEKLFF
TRBD1 | 17 | TRBJ2-6 | TRBV28 | NA | TGTGCCAGCAGAATCCGGGACAGGGGGCCTGGGGCCAACGTCCTGACTTTC | CASRIRDRGPGANVLTF
TRBD1 | 14 | TRBJ1-5 | TRBV29-1 | once | TGCAGCGTTGGTACCGGGACAGGGCGACAGCCCCAGCATTTT | CSVGTGTGRQPQHF
NA | 12 | TRBJ1-1 | TRBV10-3 | NA | TGTGCCATCGCAGAACAGGGCGCTGAAGCTTTCTTT | CAIAEQGAEAFF
TRBD1 | 14 | TRBJ2-2 | TRBV15 | NA | TGTGCCACCCGACAGGGGGATAACACCGGGGAGCTGTTTTTT | CATRQGDNTGELFF
NA | 15 | TRBJ2-2 | TRBV5-1 | NA | TGCGCCAGCAGCTCACAGGGACCCAACACCGGGGAGCTGTTTTTT | CASSSQGPNTGELFF
TRBD2 | 16 | TRBJ2-5 | TRBV9 | NA | TGTGCCAGCAGCTCAGGACTAGCGGGAGGGCCGGAGACCCAGTACTTC | CASSSGLAGGPETQYF
TRBD2 | 15 | TRBJ2-4 | TRBV7-2 | NA | TGTGCCAGCAGCCCGACTAGCGGGGATCAAAACATTCAGTACTTC | CASSPTSGDQNIQYF
TRBD1 | 13 | TRBJ1-5 | TRBV6-5 | NA | TGTGCCAGCAGTCGACAGGGTGGTCAGCCCCAGCATTTT | CASSRQGGQPQHF
NA | 15 | TRBJ1-3 | TRBV9 | NA | TGTGCCAGCACCTCCGGAGGGCCTACGGGAAACACCATATATTTT | CASTSGGPTGNTIYF
NA | 16 | TRBJ1-5 | TRBV28 | NA | TGTGCCAGCAGTTTATCGAACATCGGGGGAAGCCAGCCCCAGCATTTT | CASSLSNIGGSQPQHF
NA | 12 | TRBJ1-2 | TRBV5-1 | NA | TGCGCCAGCAGCTTGGCGGGAGACAGTCTCTCCTTC | CASSLAGDSLSF
TRBD2 | 16 | TRBJ2-5 | TRBV30 | NA | TGTGCCTGGAGGGGGACTAGCGGGAGGTTGGAAGAGACCCAGTACTTC | CAWRGTSGRLEETQYF
NA | 16 | TRBJ1-1 | TRBV21-1 | NA | TGTGCCAGCAGCAAAGCCGCAACAGGGGGAGGTGGTGAAGCTTTCTTT | CASSKAATGGGGEAFF
TRBD1 | 13 | TRBJ2-7 | TRBV28 | NA | TGTGCCACCCGCACCGGACAGGCCTACGAGCAGTACTTC | CATRTGQAYEQYF
NA | 12 | TRBJ2-3 | TRBV9 | NA | TGTGCCAGCAGCGTAGATCAGGATACGCAGTATTTT | CASSVDQDTQYF
NA | 14 | TRBJ1-6 | TRBV14 | NA | TGTGCCAGCAGCCAAGAAAGGGGAAATTCACCCCTCCACTTT | CASSQERGNSPLHF
NA | 16 | TRBJ1-3 | TRBV15 | NA | TGTGCCACCAGCAGAGATGTCGCTCACGGAGAAAACACCATATATTTT | CATSRDVAHGENTIYF
TRBD2 | 17 | TRBJ2-3 | TRBV7-6 | NA | TGTGCCAGCAGCTTATCTAGCGGGAGGGGTGGCACGGGTACGCAGTATTTT | CASSLSSGRGGTGTQYF
NA | 17 | TRBJ2-5 | TRBV4-1 | NA | TGCGCCAGCAGCCAAGATCCAGGGTTCAGCCCATTAGAGACCCAGTACTTC | CASSQDPGFSPLETQYF
TRBD2 | 15 | TRBJ2-1 | TRBV28 | NA | TGTGCCAGCAGCCGGACTAGCGGGGGGGTAGTTGAGCAGTTCTTC | CASSRTSGGVVEQFF
TRBD2 | 14 | TRBJ2-3 | TRBV6-6 | NA | TGTGCCAGCAGTTACGGACTAGCCGGAGATACGCAGTATTTT | CASSYGLAGDTQYF
TRBD2 | 15 | TRBJ2-7 | TRBV19 | once | TGTGCCAGTAGTATAGGGGTGACTAGCGCGGACGAGCAGTACTTC | CASSIGVTSADEQYF
TRBD2 | 16 | TRBJ2-1 | TRBV28 | NA | TGTGCCAGCAGTCCCTTTCGGGAGGGCCCCTACAATGAGCAGTTCTTC | CASSPFREGPYNEQFF
NA | 13 | TRBJ1-2 | TRBV2 | NA | TGTGCCAGCAGTGACAGGGGAATCTATGGCTACACCTTC | CASSDRGIYGYTF
NA | 14 | TRBJ2-1 | TRBV20-1 | NA | TGCAGTGCTAGTTCCCCTCTTGGAGGGACTGAGCAGTTCTTC | CSASSPLGGTEQFF